Below, 21 T cell receptor beta chains from the same sample are listed, as sequenced in a study of tissue T cells after allogeneic stem cell transplantation. Profiling relied on immunoSEQ multiplex PCR, and the TCRdb table lists in-frame clones only, not all of them. There are about 20,000 clones in the sample; about 70% occur only once, and roughly 0.96% lies in the top ten. Specimen: spleen. The receptors shown here come from a female BALB/c mouse in good health. The MHC haplotype of the strain is H2-d.

Turning to this clone: The gene names given are mouse names. From the germline J gene comes the end of the CDR3, since the read stops 1 residue before it. This sample includes further DNA sequences coding for the same CDR3. The V call is TRBV13-2, the J call TRBJ2-7; D is undetermined. Trimming removed 1 base from V and 1 base from J, with 0 bases in between. The CDR3 loop spans 11 amino acids. Germline-derived CDR1 and CDR2 are NNHNN and SYGAGS (reference sequence). The DNA read from the CDR3 is TGTGCCAGCGGTGATTCCTATGAACAGTAC. Protein sequence: CASGDSYEQY. The whole CDR3 protein is CASGDSYEQYF.

For this clone: The gene symbols are mouse symbols. Read coverage stops 1 residue before the CDR3 terminus; the germline J gene supplies the remainder. This chain joins TRBV19 and TRBJ2-5, with TRBD2 matching over 8 bases. V was clipped by 4 bases and J by 3 bases; unmatched bases: 7. The CDR3 covers 15 residues. CDR1 is FNHDT, CDR2 SITEND, per germline (reference sequence). CDR3 amino acids: CASSSGGPGQDTQYF. The covered CDR3 bases are TGTGCCAGCAGTTCTGGGGGGCCTGGACAAGACACCCAGTAC.

With respect to this clone: Any gene name here is a mouse gene name. The read gets to within 1 residue of the CDR3 end, and the germline J gene fills in the rest. The chain recombines TRBV19 with TRBJ1-1; D gene ambiguous. The CDR3 covers 12 residues. V was cut by 2 bases and J by 0 bases, with 2 bases left in between. Per germline, CDR1 FNHDT and CDR2 SITEND (reference sequence). Incomplete CDR3 DNA: TGTGCCAGCAGTATCGCAAACACAGAAGTCTTC. As protein: CASSIANTEVF. In full, the CDR3 is CASSIANTEVFF.

On this clone itself: The gene names given are mouse names. With the read ending 1 residue before the CDR3 end, the germline J gene is used to fill in that end. The J gene is TRBJ2-7, the V gene TRBV1; 9 bases are shared with TRBD1. With V trimmed by 2 bases and J by 5 bases, 4 bases remained unmatched. The CDR3 consists of 14 residues. The germline V gene has CDR1 NSQYPW and CDR2 LRSPGD (reference sequence). The CDR3 region is CTCSALGQGDEQYF. The covered CDR3 bases are TGCACCTGCAGTGCATTGGGACAGGGAGATGAACAGTAC.

As to this clone: The gene names here belong to mouse. With the read ending 1 residue before the CDR3 end, the germline J gene is used to fill in that end. The chain is built from TRBV19 and TRBJ2-1, with D perhaps TRBD1 (6 bases). V was shortened by 4 bases and J by 0 bases, with 11 bases between the two germline ends. CDR1 and CDR2 from the germline V gene are FNHDT and SITEND (reference sequence). The CDR3 is made up of 15 amino acids. The CDR3 DNA, read in part, is TGTGCCAGCAGTCTGGGACATAATAACTATGCTGAGCAGTTC. Amino acids: CASSLGHNNYAEQF. The whole CDR3 protein is CASSLGHNNYAEQFF.

As concerns this clone: Mouse names are used for the genes. The read finishes 1 residue shy of the CDR3 end, and the germline J gene is used to complete it. This rearrangement joins TRBV29 to TRBJ2-5; 8 bases are a match to TRBD2. V was clipped by 0 bases and J by 4 bases; unmatched bases: 3. This CDR3 has 15 amino acids. CDR1 is MSHET, CDR2 SYDVDS, per germline. The part of the CDR3 DNA that was read is TGTGCTAGCAGTTTATCGGTGGACTGGGAAGACACCCAGTAC. This encodes CASSLSVDWEDTQY. The complete CDR3 sequence is CASSLSVDWEDTQYF.

This clone was picked up a small number of times. Gene names refer to mouse genes. The part of the CDR3 DNA that was read is TGTGCCAGCAGTATTGGCCCCGAAAGATTATTT. It translates to CASSIGPERLF. The complete CDR3 protein is CASSIGPERLFF. This sequence joins TRBV19 and TRBJ1-4; no definite D call. The read falls 1 residue short of the CDR3 end, and the missing part is taken from the germline J gene. CDR3 length: 12 residues. The germline V gene encodes CDR1 FNHDT and CDR2 SITEND (reference sequence). V gave up 2 bases and J gave up 7 bases, with 6 bases separating them.

For this clone: The germline and genes are mouse ones. The read ends 1 residue before the CDR3 terminus; that terminus is restored from the germline J gene. V usage is TRBV4 and J usage is TRBJ2-1; TRBD1 matches at 9 bases. The V and J ends lost 5 bases and 1 base, in that order; junction bases with no gene match: 3. The CDR3 contains 15 residues. Germline V gives CDR1 LGHDT, CDR2 YNNKQL (reference sequence). Partial CDR3 DNA: TGTGCCAGCAGCCCCGGGACAGGGAACTATGCTGAGCAGTTC. Translation gives CASSPGTGNYAEQF. The full CDR3 is CASSPGTGNYAEQFF. Based on the CDR3 plus reference TRBV4 and TRBJ2-1, the full variable domain is ETAVFQTPNYHVTQVGNEVSFNCKQTLGHDTMYWYKQDSKKLLKIMFSYNNKQLIVNETVPRRFSPQSSDKAHLNLRIKSVEPEDSAVYLCASSPGTGNYAEQFFGPGTRLTVL.

A word on this clone: Each gene name is a mouse one. The CDR3 is cut off 1 residue early in the read; its end comes from the germline J gene. The chain employs TRBV4 and TRBJ2-4; 12 nucleotides align to TRBD2. The CDR3 consists of 16 residues. Germline V gene data show CDR1 as LGHDT and CDR2 as YNNKQL (reference sequence). Germline trimming cut 3 bases from V and 2 bases from J; bases unmatched to any gene: 3. The CDR3 DNA, read in part, is TGTGCCAGCAGCTATGACTGGGGGGGCGCTCAAAACACCTTGTAC. This translates into CASSYDWGGAQNTLY. The full CDR3 protein is CASSYDWGGAQNTLYF.

Points on this clone: Gene names denote mouse genes. The read ends 1 residue before the CDR3 terminus; that terminus is restored from the germline J gene. This chain uses TRBV20 with TRBJ1-2; 8 bases fit TRBD1. The length of the CDR3 is 15 residues. Germline lookup yields CDR1 GFQATS and CDR2 STVNSAI. The junction had 4 bases not matched to a gene; V was cut back by 1 base and J by 0 bases. Partial CDR3 DNA: TGTGGTGCTAGGGGGGGGACAGGAGCAAACTCCGACTACACC. Translating gives CGARGGTGANSDYT. The full CDR3 reads CGARGGTGANSDYTF.

On this clone itself: Germline and genes here are mouse. The read terminates 1 residue before the CDR3 end, so the remaining end is supplied by the germline J gene. The chain joins TRBV2 to TRBJ2-1, with TRBD1 identical over 8 bases. The CDR3 has 16 residues. V dropped 0 bases and J dropped 4; count of bases not matched to a gene: 5. CDR1 and CDR2 (germline): LGHNA, YSYQKL. The CDR3 here is CASSQDRQGAYAEQFF. The covered CDR3 bases are TGTGCCAGCAGCCAAGATCGCCAGGGGGCGTATGCTGAGCAGTTC.

In its sample, this clone was seen a few times. Genes here carry mouse names. The read terminates 1 residue ahead of where the CDR3 ends, so the germline J gene completes it. The chain is built from TRBV22 and TRBJ2-7; the tabulated D call, TRBD1, remains unverified against the DNA. TRBV22 is deemed a pseudogene. The CDR3 consists of 13 residues. The CDR3 bases that were read are TGTGCCAGCAGTTGTACGGACAGGGGCGAACAGTAC. It encodes CASSCTDRGEQY. The entire CDR3 reads CASSCTDRGEQYF.

A word on this clone: Gene labels here are mouse ones. The read terminates 1 residue ahead of where the CDR3 ends, so the germline J gene completes it. V gene TRBV4 combines with J gene TRBJ1-1, with TRBD1 identical over 11 bases. CDR1 and CDR2 from the germline V gene are LGHDT and YNNKQL (reference sequence). Germline trimming cut 6 bases from V and 1 base from J; bases unmatched to any gene: 4. The CDR3 spans 15 residues. CDR3 DNA, as far as it was read: TGTGCCAGCAGTCCCGGGACAGGGGGAAACACAGAAGTCTTC. This codes for CASSPGTGGNTEVF. The CDR3 in its entirety is CASSPGTGGNTEVFF.

This clone was counted a few times. The gene names given are mouse names. The CDR3 end is not reached by the read, which stops 1 residue before it; the germline J gene fills it in. The chain is built from TRBV31 and TRBJ2-2, with D possibly matching TRBD2 (6 bases). The CDR3 is 14 residues long. Germline-derived CDR1 and CDR2 are GKSSPN and SITVG. Trimming took off 2 bases at V and 5 bases at J, with 12 bases between the two ends. The part of the CDR3 DNA that was read is TGTGCCTGGAGTGAACGGGGGGAGACCGGGCAGCTCTAC. Its translation: CAWSERGETGQLY. The entire CDR3 sequence reads CAWSERGETGQLYF.

This clone was seen a few times. Gene names are mouse gene names. The sequenced fragment ends 1 residue before the CDR3 boundary, so the rest is inferred from the germline J gene. J is TRBJ1-3 and V is TRBV13-2; no firm D call. Looked up from germline, CDR1 is NNHNN and CDR2 is SYGAGS (reference sequence). Trimming took 0 bases from V and 0 from J, leaving 7 bases between them. The CDR3 is 15 residues long. The DNA read from the CDR3 is TGTGCCAGCGGTGATGCCCGGCTTTCTGGAAATACGCTCTAT. Its protein is CASGDARLSGNTLY. The full CDR3 protein reads CASGDARLSGNTLYF.

Worth noting for this clone: Here the gene names and germline are mouse. The read halts 1 residue ahead of the CDR3 end, with the missing end drawn from the germline J gene. The V gene is TRBV5, the J gene TRBJ2-5, with D possibly matching TRBD1 (5 bases). The germline V gene has CDR1 LGHNA and CDR2 YNLKQL (reference sequence). V gave up 0 bases and J gave up 4 bases, with 8 bases separating them. The CDR3 runs 14 residues. Incomplete CDR3 DNA: TGTGCCAGCAGCCAAGAACAGGAAAAAGACACCCAGTAC. It specifies CASSQEQEKDTQY. The whole CDR3 region reads CASSQEQEKDTQYF.

On this clone itself: The listed genes are named as in mouse. Read data end 1 residue before the CDR3 end; the end is taken from the germline J gene. The chain carries TRBV5 and TRBJ1-1; no firm D call. V shed 0 bases and J shed 4 bases, with 9 bases lying between them. CDR3 length equals 14 residues. Germline V gene lookup returns CDR1 LGHNA and CDR2 YNLKQL (reference sequence). Partial CDR3 DNA: TGTGCCAGCAGCCAAGATGAGGTTGGCACAGAAGTCTTC. Translation: CASSQDEVGTEVF. In full, the CDR3 reads CASSQDEVGTEVFF.

Concerning this clone itself: Gene and germline names: mouse. The CDR3 end is not reached by the read, which stops 1 residue before it; the germline J gene fills it in. The V gene is TRBV2, the J gene TRBJ2-3; 10 nucleotides match TRBD2. This CDR3 spans 16 amino acids. V trimming: 1 base; J trimming: 0 bases; junction bases outside the gene matches: 1. Germline assignment: CDR1 LGHNA and CDR2 YSYQKL. CDR3 bases read: TGTGCCAGCAGCCAAGGGACTGGGGGTAGTGCAGAAACGCTGTAT. Its protein product is CASSQGTGGSAETLY. Given in full, the CDR3 is CASSQGTGGSAETLYF.

For this clone: Mouse names are used for the genes. Sequencing ends 1 residue short of the CDR3 end; the germline J gene provides the rest. The V and J genes are TRBV22 and TRBJ1-1; the table assigns TRBD1, which was not confirmed against the DNA. TRBV22 is listed as a pseudogene. CDR3 length: 13 residues. The part of the CDR3 DNA that was read is TGTGCCAGCAGTTGTCAGGGGAACACAGAAGTCTTC. As protein: CASSCQGNTEVF. The full CDR3 sequence reads CASSCQGNTEVFF.

In the case of this clone: The gene names given are mouse names. The read comes to an end 1 residue before the CDR3 does, leaving the germline J gene to fill in the end. The chain links TRBV16 to TRBJ2-7, with D possibly called TRBD1 or TRBD2 (5 bases each). Trimming stripped 1 base from V and 3 bases from J, with 7 bases between. Germline CDR1 and CDR2: SGHSA and FRNQAP. The CDR3 spans 13 residues. The CDR3 sequence: CASSLGGIYEQYF. The sequenced part of the CDR3 DNA is TGTGCAAGCAGCTTAGGGGGGATCTATGAACAGTAC.

This clone was seen a handful of times. Mouse germline and gene names are used. The read terminates 1 residue ahead of where the CDR3 ends, so the germline J gene completes it. The chain recombines TRBV2 with TRBJ2-7, with 8 bases lining up with TRBD1. V was clipped by 0 bases and J by 0 bases; unmatched bases: 7. In germline, CDR1 is LGHNA, CDR2 YSYQKL. This CDR3 has 17 amino acids. Partial CDR3 DNA: TGTGCCAGCAGCCAAGATCTGCAGGGGGCTAACTCCTATGAACAGTAC. This sequence encodes CASSQDLQGANSYEQY. The whole CDR3 sequence is CASSQDLQGANSYEQYF.